The 29 T cell receptor beta chains below all came from one sample that was sequenced in a study of T cell responses to AZD1222 COVID-19 vaccine. Here immunoSEQ multiplex PCR was the method, and the copy in TCRdb shows in-frame clones only, minus some. The sample includes some 200,000 clones, approximately 90% of them seen just once. Sample: peripheral blood, taken on day 0 of AZD1222 vaccination. These receptors all stem from an adult in good health.

The chain employs TRBV6-1 and TRBJ1-5; TRBD1 is a possible D gene (6 bases). The CDR3 loop spans 15 amino acids. From germline, CDR1 is MNHNS and CDR2 SASEGT. V shed 6 bases and J shed 8 bases, with 20 bases lying between them. This CDR3 reads CASRRTTGSVEPQHF. DNA for the CDR3: TGTGCCAGCAGGCGCACTACAGGGTCGGTGGAGCCCCAGCATTTT.

The gene calls are TRBV9 and TRBJ1-1, with D tentatively TRBD1 (6 bases). The CDR3 is 16 residues long. V was cut by 0 bases and J by 0 bases, with 12 bases left in between. Germline V CDR1 and CDR2: SGDLS, YYNGEE. In nucleotides, the CDR3 is TGTGCCAGCAGCGTAGAAGGGGGTTACCTGAACACTGAAGCTTTCTTT. Translated: CASSVEGGYLNTEAFF.

The chain employs TRBV4-2 and TRBJ1-2; D is unclear. The V end was cut by 1 base, the J end by 7 bases, with 10 bases between. This CDR3 has 13 residues. The germline V gene has CDR1 LGHNA and CDR2 YNFKEQ. CDR3 loop: CASSQGLGSGYTF. The CDR3 DNA sequence: TGTGCCAGCAGCCAAGGGCTCGGGAGTGGCTACACCTTC.

The chain has TRBV10-3 and TRBJ2-1; 7 bases fit TRBD2. The V segment lost 0 bases and the J segment 5 bases; nucleotides outside the gene matches: 10. CDR1 ENHRY and CDR2 SYGVKD come from the germline V gene. This CDR3 region has 17 residues. As DNA, the CDR3 is TGTGCCATCAGTGAGTCAAAAGCTAGCGGAGATAACAATGAGCAGTTCTTC. It specifies CAISESKASGDNNEQFF.

The chain couples TRBV7-2 to TRBJ1-1; 7 positions agree with TRBD1. Germline CDR1 reads SGHTA; CDR2 reads FQGNSA. The length of the CDR3 is 11 residues. Losses at the gene ends were 4 bases for V and 11 bases for J; bases not matched to a gene: 4. The chain's CDR3 is CASSWDSQAFF. The CDR3 coding sequence is TGTGCCAGCAGCTGGGACAGTCAGGCTTTCTTT. The complete variable domain, with remaining parts taken from reference TRBV7-2 and TRBJ1-1, reads GAGVSQSPSNKVTEKGKDVELRCDPISGHTALYWYRQSLGQGLEFLIYFQGNSAPDKSGLPSDRFSAERTGGSVSTLTIQRTQQEDSAVYLCASSWDSQAFFGQGTRLTVV.

The chain links TRBV4-2 to TRBJ1-2, with TRBD1 as a possible D gene (6 bases). In germline, CDR1 is LGHNA, CDR2 YNFKEQ. The CDR3 consists of 15 residues. Trimming removed 0 bases from V and 8 bases from J, with 16 bases in between. As DNA, the CDR3 is TGTGCCAGCAGCCAAGAACCCAGGGGAGAAGGGGGCTACACCTTC. Amino acid sequence: CASSQEPRGEGGYTF.

The chain recombines TRBV7-3 with TRBJ2-1; D perhaps matches TRBD2 (7 bases). The CDR3 length is 19 residues. The V end was cut by 5 bases, the J end by 7 bases, with 30 bases between. Germline V gene data show CDR1 as SGHTA and CDR2 as FQGTGA. The CDR3 region is CASSPHMGGAGRLKNEQFF. The CDR3 DNA sequence: TGTGCCAGCAGCCCACATATGGGGGGGGCGGGACGGCTAAAGAATGAGCAGTTCTTC. The whole variable domain, remainder taken from reference TRBV7-3 and TRBJ2-1, is GAGVSQTPSNKVTEKGKYVELRCDPISGHTALYWYRQSLGQGPEFLIYFQGTGAADDSGLPNDRFFAVRPEGSVSTLKIQRTERGDSAVYLCASSPHMGGAGRLKNEQFFGPGTRLTVL.

The rearrangement uses TRBV19 and TRBJ2-3; TRBD2 agrees at 8 bases. The CDR3 contains 17 residues. V shed 3 bases, J shed 4 bases, and the junction held 12 bases outside the gene matches. In germline, CDR1 is LNHDA, CDR2 SQIVND (reference sequence). The CDR3 here is CASSIPRGSGVADTQYF. CDR3 bases: TGTGCCAGTAGTATTCCGCGGGGTAGCGGGGTAGCAGATACGCAGTATTTT.

The V call is TRBV7-9, the J call TRBJ1-4; 7 bases match TRBD1. With V trimmed by 4 bases and J by 8 bases, 7 bases remained unmatched. Per germline, CDR1 SEHNR and CDR2 FQNEAQ (reference sequence). The CDR3 covers 14 residues. CDR3 nucleotide sequence: TGTGCCAGCAGCTGGGACAGCCCGGGGGAAAAACTGTTTTTT. As protein: CASSWDSPGEKLFF.

CDR3 in amino acids: CASSLRTGGALDGYTF. DNA for the CDR3: TGCGCCAGCAGCTTGAGGACAGGGGGCGCTCTGGATGGCTACACCTTC. The V and J genes are TRBV5-1 and TRBJ1-2, with TRBD1 matching over 11 bases. This CDR3 has 16 residues. J was trimmed by 6 bases and V by 1 base; bases with no gene match: 8. Germline V gives CDR1 SGHRS, CDR2 YFSETQ.

The V call is TRBV27, the J call TRBJ2-7, with no clear D. V was pared by 2 bases and J by 2 bases, with 10 bases between. The CDR3 totals 14 residues. Germline loops: CDR1 MNHEY, CDR2 SMNVEV (reference sequence). The CDR3 DNA follows: TGTGCCAGCAGTTTAGTACCCACACCCTACGAGCAGTACTTC. Translation: CASSLVPTPYEQYF.

The genes are TRBV4-1 and TRBJ1-4; D gene ambiguous. The CDR3 extends over 16 amino acids. CDR1 and CDR2 (germline): MGHRA, YSYEKL. V was clipped by 0 bases and J by 0 bases, with 8 bases between them. CDR3 bases: TGCGCCAGCAGCCAAGAAAGAGAGCCAACTAATGAAAAACTGTTTTTT. Residues: CASSQEREPTNEKLFF.

The rearrangement joins TRBV28 to TRBJ2-1, with 9 bases identical to TRBD2. Losses at the gene ends were 2 bases for V and 5 bases for J; bases not matched to a gene: 4. This CDR3 comprises 15 residues. CDR1 is MDHEN and CDR2 is SYDVKM in the germline V gene. The CDR3: CASSLAGGPNNEQFF. The CDR3 nucleotides are TGTGCCAGCAGTTTAGCGGGAGGGCCGAACAATGAGCAGTTCTTC.

V and J are TRBV15 and TRBJ2-2; D ambiguous. Per germline, CDR1 LNHNV and CDR2 YYDKDF (reference sequence). V lost 4 bases, J lost 4 bases, and 4 bases lay in between. The CDR3 is made up of 12 amino acids. CDR3 nucleotide sequence: TGTGCCACCAGCAAACCCACCGGGGAGCTGTTTTTT. The encoded protein is CATSKPTGELFF. Full variable domain (missing parts from reference TRBV15 and TRBJ2-2): DAMVIQNPRYQVTQFGKPVTLSCSQTLNHNVMYWYQQKSSQAPKLLFHYYDKDFNNEADTPDNFQSRRPNTSFCFLDIRSPGLGDTAMYLCATSKPTGELFFGEGSRLTVL.

This clone was detected only a few times. This chain uses TRBV16 with TRBJ2-1; the D gene is possibly TRBD1 (5 bases). CDR3 length equals 14 residues. Trimming pared 0 bases from V and 12 bases from J, leaving 15 bases between. Germline V CDR1 and CDR2: KGHSY, FQNENV. The CDR3 here is CASSQSQVMQGQFF. CDR3 bases: TGTGCCAGCAGCCAATCCCAAGTTATGCAGGGGCAGTTCTTC.

The chain employs TRBV14 and TRBJ2-5; D tentatively fits TRBD1 or TRBD2 (5 bases each). Germline V gene sequence: CDR1 SGHDN, CDR2 FVKESK. Trimming took 3 bases from V and 1 from J, leaving 15 bases between them. This CDR3 contains 16 residues. CDR3 DNA: TGTGCCAGCAGCCACCTACTAGACAGAGCCCAAGAGACCCAGTACTTC. Its protein product is CASSHLLDRAQETQYF.

The chain couples TRBV4-2 to TRBJ2-7; 11 nucleotides align to TRBD2. This CDR3 region has 20 residues. CDR1 is LGHNA and CDR2 is YNFKEQ in the germline V gene. Trimming removed 3 bases from V and 2 bases from J; junction bases left unmatched: 18. This chain's CDR3 is CASSHSTGRLAGYSAYEQYF. CDR3 sequence (DNA): TGTGCCAGCAGCCACTCAACCGGTAGACTAGCGGGATATTCTGCCTACGAGCAGTACTTC.

The chain links TRBV7-3 to TRBJ2-7; 7 positions match TRBD2. V shed 1 base, J shed 3 bases, and the junction held 6 bases outside the gene matches. From germline, CDR1 is SGHTA and CDR2 FQGTGA. CDR3 size: 15 residues. CDR3 amino acids: CASSLRAGLLYEQYF. The CDR3 DNA reads TGTGCCAGCAGCTTAAGAGCGGGGCTGCTCTACGAGCAGTACTTC.

The chain has TRBV7-2 and TRBJ2-3; D not certain. Trimming left V 0 bases short and J 6 bases short, with 4 bases between. The CDR3 length is 12 residues. CDR1 and CDR2 (germline): SGHTA, FQGNSA. Here the CDR3 DNA reads TGTGCCAGCAGCTTAGCCCAGGATACGCAGTATTTT. This codes for CASSLAQDTQYF. Drawing the rest from reference TRBV7-2 and TRBJ2-3, the complete variable domain is GAGVSQSPSNKVTEKGKDVELRCDPISGHTALYWYRQSLGQGLEFLIYFQGNSAPDKSGLPSDRFSAERTGGSVSTLTIQRTQQEDSAVYLCASSLAQDTQYFGPGTRLTVL.

The rearrangement uses TRBV28 and TRBJ1-1; 11 bases fit TRBD1. V dropped 4 bases and J dropped 4; count of bases not matched to a gene: 5. Looked up from germline, CDR1 is MDHEN and CDR2 is SYDVKM. The CDR3 contains 15 residues. CDR3 amino acids: CASSSPGTGGTEAFF. CDR3 DNA sequence: TGTGCCAGCAGTTCCCCCGGGACAGGGGGCACTGAAGCTTTCTTT.

Regarding this clone: At one end the junction does not follow the germline gene, possibly because of a read error. The chain combines TRBV11-2 with TRBJ1-4; a possible D gene is TRBD1 (6 bases). Germline V gene lookup returns CDR1 SGHAT and CDR2 FQNNGV. The CDR3 is 19 amino acids. CDR3 in amino acids: CASRLGDTVPLVANEKLFF. The DNA for the CDR3 is TGTGCCAGCAGATTAGGGGACACCGTACCTTTGGTCGCTAATGAAAAACTGTTTTTT. The full variable domain, its missing parts supplied by reference TRBV11-2 and TRBJ1-4, is EAGVAQSPRYKIIEKRQSVAFWCNPISGHATLYWYQQILGQGPKLLIQFQNNGVVDDSQLPKDRFSAERLKGVDSTLKIQPAKLEDSAVYLCASRLGDTVPLVANEKLFFGSGTQLSVL.

This clone was observed once. V and J are TRBV3-1 (or the pseudogene TRBV3-2) and TRBJ2-2; 8 bases map to TRBD1. Germline loops: CDR1 LGHDT, CDR2 YNNKEL (reference sequence). The CDR3 has 17 residues. V lost 0 bases, J lost 8 bases, and 11 bases stayed unmatched. The CDR3 spells CASSQDGAGGAAGELFF. DNA of the CDR3: TGTGCCAGCAGCCAAGATGGAGCAGGGGGCGCGGCGGGGGAGCTGTTTTTT.

The chain links TRBV18 to TRBJ2-7; 8 positions match TRBD1. Looked up from germline, CDR1 is KGHSH and CDR2 is LQKENI. CDR3 length: 13 residues. V was pared by 6 bases and J by 5 bases, with 6 bases of the junction left unmatched. The chain's CDR3 is CASSVGQGDEQYF. The CDR3 region has the DNA TGTGCCAGCTCCGTTGGACAGGGCGACGAGCAGTACTTC.

The chain uses TRBV28 and TRBJ2-2; D gene uncertain. The CDR3 sequence is 13 residues long. V gave up 1 base and J gave up 6 bases, with 6 bases separating them. Germline V gene lookup returns CDR1 MDHEN and CDR2 SYDVKM. The CDR3 loop is CASSLSRPGELFF. CDR3 sequence (DNA): TGTGCCAGCAGTTTATCTCGCCCCGGGGAGCTGTTTTTT.

The chain combines TRBV15 with TRBJ1-5, with D tentatively TRBD1 (5 bases). The CDR3 contains 15 residues. V gave up 5 bases and J gave up 0 bases, with 11 bases separating them. Germline V gene data show CDR1 as LNHNV and CDR2 as YYDKDF (reference sequence). CDR3 coding DNA: TGTGCCACCAGCCGATTGACAGTTAGCAATCAGCCCCAGCATTTT. Its protein product is CATSRLTVSNQPQHF.

The chain carries TRBV7-6 and TRBJ1-1; unclear D gene. Deletions cut 1 base from V and 14 bases from J, with 8 bases between. The germline gives CDR1 SGHVS, CDR2 FNYEAQ. The CDR3 spans 10 residues. The DNA of the CDR3 is TGTGCCAGCAGCTTAGAGCAGCTATTCTTT. It yields the protein CASSLEQLFF.

The chain couples TRBV27 to TRBJ2-5, with D perhaps TRBD1 (5 bases). The germline V gene has CDR1 MNHEY and CDR2 SMNVEV (reference sequence). Trimming removed 3 bases at V and 2 bases at J, with 10 bases between. The CDR3 spans 14 residues. CDR3 loop: CASSFSRQQETQYF. CDR3 nucleotides: TGTGCCAGCAGTTTTTCGCGACAGCAAGAGACCCAGTACTTC.

The chain is built from TRBV14 and TRBJ2-5, with D possibly matching TRBD1 (5 bases). CDR3 length: 16 residues. V lost 1 base and J lost 4, with 16 bases in between. Looked up from germline, CDR1 is SGHDN and CDR2 is FVKESK. The CDR3 here is CASSQVARVDVETQYF. The CDR3 DNA sequence: TGTGCCAGCAGCCAAGTGGCCAGGGTGGATGTAGAGACCCAGTACTTC.

The genes are TRBV21-1 and TRBJ2-7. TRBV21-1 is a pseudogene. This CDR3 is 11 amino acids long. The CDR3 loop reads CASVDSYEQYF. In DNA, the CDR3 is TGTGCCAGCGTGGACTCCTACGAGCAGTACTTC.